This TCR beta chain is drawn from a study of T cells in Graves' hyperthyroidism and ophthalmopathy. Germline values: CDR1 KGHSH, CDR2 LQKENI. This CDR3 is built from 15 residues. The V gene end was trimmed by 3 bases and the J gene end by 7 bases; junction bases not matched to a gene: 6. TCR beta CDR3 regions were amplified from RNA. A first-round RT-PCR of the TCR CDR3 used the HTBI primer set. TCRdb fed the multiplex PCR reads into MiXCR, producing one record per CDR3 protein. The data show about 380,000 distinct CDR3 sequences, 11% to 15% seen once. This clonotype showed up many times. The receptor's source is a woman aged 55-70 years with Graves' hyperthyroidism. The material sequenced was blood. The rearrangement joins TRBV18 to TRBJ1-6; 7 bases line up with TRBD1. CDR3 region: CASSPTGQTNSPLHF. For the CDR3, the DNA is TGTGCCAGCTCACCTACGGGACAGACCAATTCACCCCTCCACTTT.